This TCR beta chain was identified during a study of graft-versus-host responses after intestinal transplantation. Study-wide background: Each recipient received anti-thymocyte globulin induction, then tacrolimus and steroids for two to three years.

The CDR3 length is 16 residues. Germline loops: CDR1 SGDLS, CDR2 YYNGEE. Trimming shortened V by 0 bases and J by 5 bases, and 18 bases separated the two germline ends. Findings and caveats of the study: Clonal ratios of graft-versus-host to host-versus-graft in allografts were high for patients exhibiting graft-donor T cell macrochimerism. Detected in recipient marrow were GvH clones, some of which were first observed in ileum or blood.

Some clones are missing from TCRdb's copy, which holds only in-frame ones; the method was immunoSEQ multiplex PCR. The data contain more than 90,000 clones, around 92% of them singletons. About this clone itself: Its target is not known.

The clonotype originates from a human donor who was the organ donor for an intestinal transplant. Sequenced material: unstimulated CD8+ T cells sorted from spleen or lymph node cells, taken before transplant. The chain combines TRBV9 with TRBJ2-7; possibly TRBD2 for D (6 bases). CDR3 residues: CASSVGGDGSRNEQYF. The CDR3 DNA sequence: TGTGCCAGCAGCGTAGGGGGTGACGGGAGTCGGAACGAGCAGTACTTC.